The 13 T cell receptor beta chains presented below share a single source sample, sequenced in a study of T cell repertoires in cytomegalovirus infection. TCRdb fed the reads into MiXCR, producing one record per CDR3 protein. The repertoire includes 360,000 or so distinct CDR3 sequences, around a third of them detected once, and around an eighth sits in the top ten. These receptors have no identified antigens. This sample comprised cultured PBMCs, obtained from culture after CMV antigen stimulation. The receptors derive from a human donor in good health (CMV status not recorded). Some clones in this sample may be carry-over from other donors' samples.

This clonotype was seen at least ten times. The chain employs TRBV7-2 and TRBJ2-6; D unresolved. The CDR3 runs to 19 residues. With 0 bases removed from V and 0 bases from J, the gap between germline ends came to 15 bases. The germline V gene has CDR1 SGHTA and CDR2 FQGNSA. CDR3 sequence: CASSLARGTSPSGANVLTF. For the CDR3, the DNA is TGTGCCAGCAGCTTAGCTCGCGGCACATCCCCCTCTGGGGCCAACGTCCTGACTTTC.

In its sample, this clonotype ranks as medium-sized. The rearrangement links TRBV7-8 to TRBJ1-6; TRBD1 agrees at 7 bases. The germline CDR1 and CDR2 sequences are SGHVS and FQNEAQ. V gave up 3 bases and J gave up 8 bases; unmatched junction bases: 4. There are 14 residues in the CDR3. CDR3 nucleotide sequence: TGTGCCAGCAGCTTGGCAGGGGGGTATTCACCCCTCCACTTT. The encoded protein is CASSLAGGYSPLHF.

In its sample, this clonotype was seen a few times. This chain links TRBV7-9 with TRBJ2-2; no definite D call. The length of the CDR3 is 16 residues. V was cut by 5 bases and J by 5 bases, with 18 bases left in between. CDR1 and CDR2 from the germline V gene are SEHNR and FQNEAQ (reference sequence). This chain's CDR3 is CASSPRRHWLTGELFF. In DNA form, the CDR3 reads TGTGCCAGCAGCCCTAGACGACACTGGCTAACCGGGGAGCTGTTTTTT.

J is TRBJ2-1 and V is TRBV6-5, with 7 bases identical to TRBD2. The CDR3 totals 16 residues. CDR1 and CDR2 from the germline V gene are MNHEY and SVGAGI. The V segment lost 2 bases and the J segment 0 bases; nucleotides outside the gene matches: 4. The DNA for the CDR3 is TGTGCCAGCAGTTACGGACTAGACGGCTCCTACAATGAGCAGTTCTTC. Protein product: CASSYGLDGSYNEQFF.

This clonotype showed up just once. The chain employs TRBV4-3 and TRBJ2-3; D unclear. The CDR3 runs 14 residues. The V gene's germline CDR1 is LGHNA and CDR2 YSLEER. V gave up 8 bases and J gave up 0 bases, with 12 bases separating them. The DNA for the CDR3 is TGCGCCAGCGGACGGGCAGGAAGCACAGATACGCAGTATTTT. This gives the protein CASGRAGSTDTQYF.

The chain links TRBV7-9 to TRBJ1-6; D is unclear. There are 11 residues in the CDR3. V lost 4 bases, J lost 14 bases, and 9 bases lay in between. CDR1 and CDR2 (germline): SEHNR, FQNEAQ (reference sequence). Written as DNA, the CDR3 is TGTGCCAGCAGCTCCCAAGAGTCCCTCCACTTT. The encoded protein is CASSSQESLHF.

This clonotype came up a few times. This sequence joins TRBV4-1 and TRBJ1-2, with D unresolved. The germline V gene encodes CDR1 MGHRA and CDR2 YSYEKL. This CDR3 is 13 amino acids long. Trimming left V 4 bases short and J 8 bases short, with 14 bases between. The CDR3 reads CASSLGAIGGYTF. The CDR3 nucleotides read TGCGCCAGCAGCCTTGGAGCTATCGGGGGCTACACCTTC.

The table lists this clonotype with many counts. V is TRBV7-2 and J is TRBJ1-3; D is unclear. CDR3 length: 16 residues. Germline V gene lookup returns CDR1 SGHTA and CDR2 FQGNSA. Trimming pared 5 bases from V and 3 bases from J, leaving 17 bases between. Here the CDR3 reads CASSLSSSTLGNTIYF. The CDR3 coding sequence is TGTGCCAGCAGCCTTAGTTCATCCACGCTTGGAAACACCATATATTTT.

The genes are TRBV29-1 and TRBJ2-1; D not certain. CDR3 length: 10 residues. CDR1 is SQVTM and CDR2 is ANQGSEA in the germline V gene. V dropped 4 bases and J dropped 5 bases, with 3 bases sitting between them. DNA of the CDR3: TGCAGCGTTGGGAACAATGAGCAGTTCTTC. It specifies CSVGNNEQFF.

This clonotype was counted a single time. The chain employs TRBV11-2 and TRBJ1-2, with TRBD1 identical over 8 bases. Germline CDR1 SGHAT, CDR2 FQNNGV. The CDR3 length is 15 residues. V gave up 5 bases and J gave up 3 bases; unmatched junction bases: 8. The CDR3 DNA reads TGTGCCAGCAGCGGCCTACAGGGGGTATACTATGGCTACACCTTC. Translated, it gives CASSGLQGVYYGYTF.

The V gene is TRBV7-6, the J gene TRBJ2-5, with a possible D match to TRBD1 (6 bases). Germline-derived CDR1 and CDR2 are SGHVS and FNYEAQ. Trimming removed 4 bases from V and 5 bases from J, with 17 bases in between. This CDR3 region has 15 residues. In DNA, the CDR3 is TGTGCCAGCAGCTCGCCACACAGGGCGGCGGAGACCCAGTACTTC. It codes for CASSSPHRAAETQYF. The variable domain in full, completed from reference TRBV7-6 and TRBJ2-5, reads GAGVSQSPRYKVTKRGQDVALRCDPISGHVSLYWYRQALGQGPEFLTYFNYEAQQDKSGLPNDRFSAERPEGSISTLTIQRTEQRDSAMYRCASSSPHRAAETQYFGPGTRLLVL.

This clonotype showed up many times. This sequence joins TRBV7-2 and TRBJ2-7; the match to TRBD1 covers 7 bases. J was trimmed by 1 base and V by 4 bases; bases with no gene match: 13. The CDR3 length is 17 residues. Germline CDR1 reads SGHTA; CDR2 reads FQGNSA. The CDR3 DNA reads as TGTGCCAGCAGCTATTTTAGGGGGCAGGGTGGGTCCTACGAGCAGTACTTC. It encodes CASSYFRGQGGSYEQYF.

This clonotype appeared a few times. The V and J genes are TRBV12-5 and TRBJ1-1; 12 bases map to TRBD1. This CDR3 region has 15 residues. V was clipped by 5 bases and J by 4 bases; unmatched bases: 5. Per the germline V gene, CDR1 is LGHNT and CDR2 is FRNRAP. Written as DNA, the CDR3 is TGTGCTAGTGGTCCTCCGGGACAGGGGGCCACTGAAGCTTTCTTT. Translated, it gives CASGPPGQGATEAFF.